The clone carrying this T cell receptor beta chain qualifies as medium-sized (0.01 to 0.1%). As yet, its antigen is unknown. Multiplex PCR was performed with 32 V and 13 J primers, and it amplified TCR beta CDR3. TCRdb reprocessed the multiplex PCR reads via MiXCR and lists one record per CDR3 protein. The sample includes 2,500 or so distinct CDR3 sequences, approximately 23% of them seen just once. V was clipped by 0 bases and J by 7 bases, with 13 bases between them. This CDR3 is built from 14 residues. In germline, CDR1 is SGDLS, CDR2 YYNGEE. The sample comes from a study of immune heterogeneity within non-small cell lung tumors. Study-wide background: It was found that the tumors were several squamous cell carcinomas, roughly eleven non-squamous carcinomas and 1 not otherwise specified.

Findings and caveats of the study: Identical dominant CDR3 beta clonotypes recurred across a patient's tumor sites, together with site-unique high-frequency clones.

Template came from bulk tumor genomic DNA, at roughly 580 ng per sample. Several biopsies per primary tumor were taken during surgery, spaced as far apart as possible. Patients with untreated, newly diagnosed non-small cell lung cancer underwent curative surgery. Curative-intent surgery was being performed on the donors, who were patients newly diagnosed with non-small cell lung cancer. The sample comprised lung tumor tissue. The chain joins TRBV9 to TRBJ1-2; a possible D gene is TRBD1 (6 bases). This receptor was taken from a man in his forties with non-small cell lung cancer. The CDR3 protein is CASSVGGQMAGYTF. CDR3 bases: TGTGCCAGCAGCGTAGGTGGACAGATGGCTGGCTACACCTTC. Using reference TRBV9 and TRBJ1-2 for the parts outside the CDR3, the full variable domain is DSGVTQTPKHLITATGQRVTLRCSPRSGDLSVYWYQQSLDQGLQFLIQYYNGEERAKGNILERFSAQQFPDLHSELNLSSLELGDSALYFCASSVGGQMAGYTFGSGTRLTVV.